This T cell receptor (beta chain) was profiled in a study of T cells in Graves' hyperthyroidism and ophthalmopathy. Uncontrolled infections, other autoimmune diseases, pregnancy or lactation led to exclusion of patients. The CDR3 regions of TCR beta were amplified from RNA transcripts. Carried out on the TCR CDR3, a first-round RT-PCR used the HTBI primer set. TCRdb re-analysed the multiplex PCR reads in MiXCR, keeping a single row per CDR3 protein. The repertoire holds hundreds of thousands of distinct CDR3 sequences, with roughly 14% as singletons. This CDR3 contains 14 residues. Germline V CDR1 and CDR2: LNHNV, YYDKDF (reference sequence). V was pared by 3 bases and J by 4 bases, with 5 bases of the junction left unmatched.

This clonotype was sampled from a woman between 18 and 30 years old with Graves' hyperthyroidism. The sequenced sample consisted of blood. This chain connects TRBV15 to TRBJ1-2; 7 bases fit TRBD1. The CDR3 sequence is CATSRTGPSYGYTF. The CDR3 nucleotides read TGTGCCACCAGCAGGACAGGGCCCAGCTATGGCTACACCTTC.